In this sample, the clone carrying this T cell receptor beta chain turned up a few times. Antigen: not known. The sample originates from a study of blood T cells in healthy people across ages. The study's findings and limits: Estimates drawn from one million T cells were deemed to understate diversity. What prevented conclusive comparison of naive and antigen-experienced cells was that PBMCs were unsorted.

Total RNA was isolated from each sample in quantities of at least 6 micrograms. Primers used in a second PCR of about 6 to 11 cycles were a sample-barcoded 5' primer and a J-beta primer mix. TCRdb ran MiXCR on the 5' RACE reads and lists one entry per CDR3 protein. The table shows 650,000 to 800,000 distinct CDR3 sequences, with under 45% occurring only once. The sequenced sample consisted of blood. This receptor was obtained from a man aged 60 to 75 in good health.

The CDR3 DNA reads TGTGCCAGCAGCTTAATCACGGACCTTCCCTACGAGCAGTACTTC. This sequence encodes CASSLITDLPYEQYF. The gene calls are TRBV7-2 and TRBJ2-7; no clear D. V lost 2 bases and J lost 2, with 13 bases in between. The length of the CDR3 is 15 residues. CDR1 and CDR2 (germline): SGHTA, FQGNSA.